This TCR beta chain was captured by sequencing in a study of breast tumors, draining lymph nodes, adjacent tissues. Study-wide points: Tumors had less TCR diversity than lymph nodes, more than nontumor tissue. Luminal-like breast cancer showed significantly higher tumor–nontumor repertoire similarity than basal-like. Findings are consistent with lymph node origin and intratumoral expansion of most tumor T cells.

Germline lookup yields CDR1 KGHDR and CDR2 SFDVKD. The V end was cut by 7 bases, the J end by 0 bases, with 10 bases between. This CDR3 has 14 residues. This clonotype was counted a few times. The target antigen is unknown. One entry per CDR3 protein, called by TCRdb with MiXCR from the multiplex PCR reads. The sample holds under 80,000 distinct CDR3 sequences, approximately 40% seen once. The sample taken for sequencing was breast tumor tissue. This rearrangement joins TRBV24-1 to TRBJ2-3; no definite D call. The clonotype comes from a female donor with breast cancer. Some clones in this sample may be carry-over from other donors' samples. CDR3: CATSPAASTDTQYF. The CDR3 nucleotides read TGTGCCACCAGCCCTGCGGCTAGCACAGATACGCAGTATTTT.